A single sample gave rise to the 14 T cell receptor beta chains below, sequenced in a study of cytomegalovirus exposure and HLA in healthy donors. The assay was immunoSEQ multiplex PCR, and TCRdb's table has in-frame clones only and misses some. The sample lists approximately 120,000 clones; approximately 90% were seen once. The material sequenced was PBMCs. All receptors come from a woman between 18 and 29 years old in good health and CMV-seronegative.

The rearrangement joins TRBV11-3 to TRBJ2-7, with 7 bases fitting TRBD1. CDR1 and CDR2 (germline): SGHNT, YENEEA. There are 18 residues in the CDR3. With 5 bases clipped from V and 0 bases from J, the junction kept 16 bases outside the gene matches. CDR3 nucleotide sequence: TGTGCCAGCAGCGCGCGTGGGAGAGGGGGCCTAAGCTCCTACGAGCAGTACTTC. This codes for CASSARGRGGLSSYEQYF.

This clone showed up just once. The chain is built from TRBV28 and TRBJ2-2; a weak D match, TRBD2 (5 bases). V dropped 2 bases and J dropped 7 bases, with 11 bases sitting between them. The CDR3 spans 14 residues. Germline V gives CDR1 MDHEN, CDR2 SYDVKM. CDR3: CASSLNGNSGELFF. The CDR3, as DNA: TGTGCCAGCAGTTTAAACGGGAATAGCGGGGAGCTGTTTTTT.

V and J are TRBV9 and TRBJ1-1, with D unclear. This CDR3 has 14 residues. Germline V gives CDR1 SGDLS, CDR2 YYNGEE. Trimming pared 0 bases from V and 4 bases from J, leaving 10 bases between. CDR3 loop: CASSVAPRGTEAFF. Here the CDR3 DNA reads TGTGCCAGCAGCGTAGCCCCCCGGGGCACTGAAGCTTTCTTT. The full variable domain, with the rest looked up from reference TRBV9 and TRBJ1-1, is DSGVTQTPKHLITATGQRVTLRCSPRSGDLSVYWYQQSLDQGLQFLIQYYNGEERAKGNILERFSAQQFPDLHSELNLSSLELGDSALYFCASSVAPRGTEAFFGQGTRLTVV.

This clone has just one count. The chain links TRBV2 to TRBJ2-2; 10 bases map to TRBD2. The V segment lost 7 bases and the J segment 5 bases; nucleotides outside the gene matches: 7. CDR3 size: 15 residues. Germline assignment: CDR1 SNHLY and CDR2 FYNNEI. Here the CDR3 reads CASIGSGRLTGELFF. CDR3 DNA: TGTGCCAGCATCGGTAGCGGGAGGTTGACCGGGGAGCTGTTTTTT.

The genes are TRBV6-5 and TRBJ1-1; D may be TRBD1 (5 bases). The V end was cut by 2 bases, the J end by 5 bases, with 12 bases between. The CDR3 runs 14 residues. CDR1 is MNHEY and CDR2 is SVGAGI in the germline V gene. CDR3 in DNA: TGTGCCAGCAGTTACCTCCAGGGAAGGACTGAAGCTTTCTTT. Protein sequence: CASSYLQGRTEAFF.

The chain recombines TRBV5-1 with TRBJ2-5, with a weak D call TRBD2 (6 bases). Germline V lookup: CDR1 SGHRS, CDR2 YFSETQ. Between the trimmed V and J ends, which lost 0 bases and 4 bases, there was a span of 13 bases. The CDR3 sequence is 15 residues long. CDR3 nucleotides: TGCGCCAGCAGCTTGGATTCCGTGGGGGGAGAGACCCAGTACTTC. It yields the protein CASSLDSVGGETQYF.

The V call is TRBV5-1, the J call TRBJ1-5, with 7 bases fitting TRBD1. J lost 4 bases, V lost 4 bases, and 5 bases had no gene match. This CDR3 contains 14 residues. Germline V gene lookup returns CDR1 SGHRS and CDR2 YFSETQ. The CDR3 DNA reads as TGCGCCAGCAGCCCCGGGACAGCTAATCAGCCCCAGCATTTT. This sequence encodes CASSPGTANQPQHF. The full variable domain, completed using reference TRBV5-1 and TRBJ1-5, is KAGVTQTPRYLIKTRGQQVTLSCSPISGHRSVSWYQQTPGQGLQFLFEYFSETQRNKGNFPGRFSGRQFSNSRSEMNVSTLELGDSALYLCASSPGTANQPQHFGDGTRLSIL.

V usage is TRBV5-8 and J usage is TRBJ1-1; the D gene is possibly TRBD1 (5 bases). Germline V lookup: CDR1 SGHTS, CDR2 YDEGEE. Trimming stripped 5 bases from V and 1 base from J, with 12 bases between. The CDR3 runs 14 residues. CDR3 nucleotides: TGTGCCAGCAGTTGGTGGGGGGAGAACACTGAAGCTTTCTTT. This encodes CASSWWGENTEAFF.

Comment on this clone: The sample has other DNA sequences that encode this CDR3 too. This sequence joins TRBV6-1 and TRBJ2-3; D may be TRBD1 (6 bases). There are 15 residues in the CDR3. With 1 base removed from V and 1 base from J, the gap between germline ends came to 9 bases. Germline CDR1 is MNHNS and CDR2 is SASEGT. The CDR3 loop is CASSEVAGGTDTQYF. The DNA for the CDR3 is TGTGCCAGCAGTGAAGTGGCAGGGGGCACAGATACGCAGTATTTT.

The V call is TRBV7-3, the J call TRBJ2-3; 7 positions agree with TRBD2. This CDR3 contains 16 residues. CDR1 is SGHTA and CDR2 is FQGTGA in the germline V gene. The V segment lost 0 bases and the J segment 1 base; nucleotides outside the gene matches: 4. The CDR3 DNA reads as TGTGCCAGCAGCTTAACGCGGGAGTGGGGCACAGATACGCAGTATTTT. Its protein is CASSLTREWGTDTQYF.

The CDR3 is CASSRQGALTEAFF. The CDR3 DNA sequence: TGTGCCAGCAGCAGACAGGGGGCTCTCACTGAAGCTTTCTTT. The chain has TRBV5-4 and TRBJ1-1; 10 bases align to TRBD1. The junction had 4 bases not matched to a gene; V was cut back by 4 bases and J by 4 bases. Germline V gene data show CDR1 as SGHNT and CDR2 as YYREEE (reference sequence). CDR3 length equals 14 residues.

V gene TRBV4-3 combines with J gene TRBJ1-2; D is unresolved. The germline V and J ends were trimmed by 3 bases and 1 base, with 15 bases remaining between them. In germline, CDR1 is LGHNA, CDR2 YSLEER. The CDR3 consists of 16 residues. The CDR3 nucleotides are TGCGCCAGCAGCCAGAGCCGGGTCCTTTTTAACTATGGCTACACCTTC. It is translated as CASSQSRVLFNYGYTF.

This chain uses TRBV7-3 with TRBJ1-1, with 7 bases identical to TRBD1. This CDR3 spans 14 amino acids. CDR1 and CDR2 (germline): SGHTA, FQGTGA. V was clipped by 2 bases and J by 11 bases; unmatched bases: 11. In DNA form, the CDR3 reads TGTGCCAGCAGCTTAGATGCTGGGGGACAGTGGGCTTTCTTT. Amino acid sequence: CASSLDAGGQWAFF.

The rearrangement links TRBV2 to TRBJ1-2; no firm D call. The CDR3 loop spans 16 amino acids. Trimming stripped 0 bases from V and 0 bases from J, with 11 bases between. Germline V CDR1 and CDR2: SNHLY, FYNNEI. The CDR3 DNA is TGTGCCAGCAGTGAAGCGGCGGGCCGGGCTAACTATGGCTACACCTTC. Protein sequence: CASSEAAGRANYGYTF.